Listed here are 5 T cell receptor beta chains from one sample, sequenced in a study of cytomegalovirus exposure and HLA in healthy donors. The PCR used 60 Vbeta and 13 Jbeta primers. The data were produced by immunoSEQ multiplex PCR, yet TCRdb's version contains in-frame clones alone and is incomplete. The table records roughly 70,000 clones, around 78% of them present only once. The specimen was PBMCs. These receptors were collected from a man aged 45-60 years in good health and CMV-seronegative.

This clone was seen once. The genes are TRBV10-3 and TRBJ1-3, with a tentative D call TRBD1 (5 bases). The V and J ends lost 10 bases and 0 bases respectively, with 13 bases between them. Looked up from germline, CDR1 is ENHRY and CDR2 is SYGVKD. This CDR3 is 14 amino acids long. The CDR3 nucleotides are TGTGCCACCGGGCGGGGCTACTCTGGAAACACCATATATTTT. This codes for CATGRGYSGNTIYF.

The chain has TRBV6-1 and TRBJ2-7; D possibly corresponds to TRBD2 (6 bases). This CDR3 contains 15 residues. The germline V gene has CDR1 MNHNS and CDR2 SASEGT. V lost 2 bases and J 2 bases, leaving 13 bases between the germline ends. For the CDR3, the DNA is TGTGCCAGCAGTGAAACTTCCGGGGGAACCTACGAGCAGTACTTC. Translated, it gives CASSETSGGTYEQYF.

J is TRBJ1-4 and V is TRBV7-9; D gene unclear. V lost 10 bases and J 2 bases, leaving 17 bases between the germline ends. The CDR3 extends over 15 amino acids. Germline CDR1 and CDR2: SEHNR and FQNEAQ (reference sequence). The DNA for the CDR3 is TGTGCCACCCAGGAGGAACGCGTCACTAATGAAAAACTGTTTTTT. It translates to CATQEERVTNEKLFF.

This clone was counted a few times. The CDR3 is CASSYFGPGYEQYF. In DNA, the CDR3 is TGTGCCAGCAGTTACTTCGGTCCCGGCTACGAGCAGTACTTC. The V call is TRBV6-6, the J call TRBJ2-7; D is uncertain. This CDR3 comprises 14 residues. Trimming left V 1 base short and J 3 bases short, with 10 bases between. CDR1 is MNHNY, CDR2 SVGAGI, per germline (reference sequence).

The chain combines TRBV5-4 with TRBJ2-5, with 9 bases lining up with TRBD2. The J segment lost 2 bases and the V segment lost 4 bases, leaving 6 bases of the junction unmatched. The CDR3 has 15 amino acids. CDR1 is SGHNT, CDR2 YYREEE, per germline (reference sequence). CDR3 bases: TGTGCCAGCAGCCGGGGTAGCGGGGGACAAGAGACCCAGTACTTC. Translation: CASSRGSGGQETQYF.